This TCR beta chain stems from a study of blood T cell repertoires in COVID-19. The data were produced by immunoSEQ multiplex PCR, yet TCRdb's version contains in-frame clones alone and is incomplete. The top ten clones hold almost 8% of a sample with tens of thousands of clones, 90% to 95% of them seen once. The sample taken for sequencing was peripheral blood. This receptor was identified in a human donor in a cohort sampled during active COVID-19.

The CDR3, as DNA: TGTGCCAGCAGCTTGATCAGCTCCTATAATTCACCCCTCCACTTT. Translating gives CASSLISSYNSPLHF. The V and J genes are TRBV7-2 and TRBJ1-6; no firm D call. The V gene's germline CDR1 is SGHTA and CDR2 FQGNSA. Trimming took 3 bases from V and 0 from J, leaving 6 bases between them. This CDR3 spans 15 amino acids.